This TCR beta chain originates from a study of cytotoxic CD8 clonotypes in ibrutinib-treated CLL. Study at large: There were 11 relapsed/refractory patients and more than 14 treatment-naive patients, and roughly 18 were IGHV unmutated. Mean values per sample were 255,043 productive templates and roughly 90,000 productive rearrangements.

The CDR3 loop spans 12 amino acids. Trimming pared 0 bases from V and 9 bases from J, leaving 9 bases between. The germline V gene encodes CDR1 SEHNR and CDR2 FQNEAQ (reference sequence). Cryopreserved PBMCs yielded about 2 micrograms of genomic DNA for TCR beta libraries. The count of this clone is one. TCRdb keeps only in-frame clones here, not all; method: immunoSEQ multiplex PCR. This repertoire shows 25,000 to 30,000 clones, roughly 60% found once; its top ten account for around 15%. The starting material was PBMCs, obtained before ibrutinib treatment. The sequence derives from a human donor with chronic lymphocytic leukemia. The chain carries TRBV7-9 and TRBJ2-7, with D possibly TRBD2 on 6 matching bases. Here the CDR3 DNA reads TGTGCCAGCAGCTTAGCGGCGCGGGGGCAGTACTTC. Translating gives CASSLAARGQYF.